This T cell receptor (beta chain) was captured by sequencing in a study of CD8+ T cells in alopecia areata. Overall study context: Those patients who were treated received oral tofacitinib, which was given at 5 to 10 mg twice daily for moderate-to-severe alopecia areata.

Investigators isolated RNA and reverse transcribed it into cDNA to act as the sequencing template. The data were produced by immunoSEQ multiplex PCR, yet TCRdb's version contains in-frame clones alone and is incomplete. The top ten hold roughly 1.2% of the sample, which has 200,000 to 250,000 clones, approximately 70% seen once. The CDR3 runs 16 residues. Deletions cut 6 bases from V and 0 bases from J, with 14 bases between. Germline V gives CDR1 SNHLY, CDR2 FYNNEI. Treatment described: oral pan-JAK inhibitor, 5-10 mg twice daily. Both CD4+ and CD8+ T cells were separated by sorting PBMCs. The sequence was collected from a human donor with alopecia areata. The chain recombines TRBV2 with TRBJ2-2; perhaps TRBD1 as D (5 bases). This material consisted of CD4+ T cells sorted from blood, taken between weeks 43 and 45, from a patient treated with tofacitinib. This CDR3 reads CASSQTEFANTGELFF. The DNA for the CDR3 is TGTGCCAGCAGCCAGACAGAGTTCGCGAACACCGGGGAGCTGTTTTTT.